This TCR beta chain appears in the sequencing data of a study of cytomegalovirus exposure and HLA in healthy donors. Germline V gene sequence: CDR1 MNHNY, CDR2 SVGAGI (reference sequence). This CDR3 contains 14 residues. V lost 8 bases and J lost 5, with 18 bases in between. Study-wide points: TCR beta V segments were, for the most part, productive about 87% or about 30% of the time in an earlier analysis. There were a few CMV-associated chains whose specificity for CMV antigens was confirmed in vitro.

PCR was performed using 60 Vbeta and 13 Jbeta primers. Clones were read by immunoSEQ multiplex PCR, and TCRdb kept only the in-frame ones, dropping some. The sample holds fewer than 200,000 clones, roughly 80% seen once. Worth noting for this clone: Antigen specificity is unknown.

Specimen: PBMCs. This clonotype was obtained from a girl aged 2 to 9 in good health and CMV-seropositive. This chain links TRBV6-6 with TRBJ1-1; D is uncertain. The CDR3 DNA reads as TGTGCCAGCGATCTTCGACGGAGGGAAACTGAAGCTTTCTTT. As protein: CASDLRRRETEAFF.